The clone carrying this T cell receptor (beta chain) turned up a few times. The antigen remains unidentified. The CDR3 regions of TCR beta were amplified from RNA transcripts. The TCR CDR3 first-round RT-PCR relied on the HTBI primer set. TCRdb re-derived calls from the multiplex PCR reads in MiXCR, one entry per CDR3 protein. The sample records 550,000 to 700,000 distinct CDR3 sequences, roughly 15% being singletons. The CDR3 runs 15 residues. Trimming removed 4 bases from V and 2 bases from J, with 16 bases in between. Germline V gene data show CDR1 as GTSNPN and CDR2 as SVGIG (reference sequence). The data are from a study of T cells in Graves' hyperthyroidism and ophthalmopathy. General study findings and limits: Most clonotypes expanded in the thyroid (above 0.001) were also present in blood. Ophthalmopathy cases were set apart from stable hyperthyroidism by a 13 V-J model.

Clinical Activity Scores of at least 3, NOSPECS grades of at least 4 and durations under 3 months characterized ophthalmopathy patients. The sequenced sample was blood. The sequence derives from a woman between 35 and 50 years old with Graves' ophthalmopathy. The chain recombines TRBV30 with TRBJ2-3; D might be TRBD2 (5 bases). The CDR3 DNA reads TGTGCCTGGAATGGTGGAGGTAGGGTCACAGATACGCAGTATTTT. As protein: CAWNGGGRVTDTQYF.